The clone carrying this T cell receptor (beta chain) was counted only a few times. Its antigen is as yet unknown. Clinical symptoms, serum thyroxine and TRAb, thyroid ultrasound and orbital computed tomography together formed the diagnostic basis. These data come from a study of T cells in Graves' hyperthyroidism and ophthalmopathy. Across the whole study: The blood sample was taken at first diagnosis, before treatment began.

Amplified TCR beta CDR3 regions came from RNA transcripts. RT-PCR in the first round (using the HTBI primer set) targeted the TCR CDR3. From the multiplex PCR reads, TCRdb called clonotypes with MiXCR, one entry per CDR3 protein. Of fewer than 300,000 distinct CDR3 sequences in the sample, less than 30% were seen once. Study-level points and caveats: Before onset, by a median of around six months, the model predicted ophthalmopathy. Most thyroid clonotypes with frequency above 0.001 were detected in blood.

Trimming at V came to 5 bases and at J to 8 bases, leaving 7 bases not matched to a gene. CDR3 size: 12 residues. Germline V lookup: CDR1 GTSNPN, CDR2 SVGIG (reference sequence). The sample comprised blood. The chain links TRBV30 to TRBJ1-2, with TRBD1 matching over 8 bases. The clonotype comes from a middle-aged man with Graves' hyperthyroidism that later progressed to Graves' ophthalmopathy. The CDR3 DNA reads as TGTGCCTGGGACAGGGGAATGGGCGGCTACACCTTC. It codes for CAWDRGMGGYTF.